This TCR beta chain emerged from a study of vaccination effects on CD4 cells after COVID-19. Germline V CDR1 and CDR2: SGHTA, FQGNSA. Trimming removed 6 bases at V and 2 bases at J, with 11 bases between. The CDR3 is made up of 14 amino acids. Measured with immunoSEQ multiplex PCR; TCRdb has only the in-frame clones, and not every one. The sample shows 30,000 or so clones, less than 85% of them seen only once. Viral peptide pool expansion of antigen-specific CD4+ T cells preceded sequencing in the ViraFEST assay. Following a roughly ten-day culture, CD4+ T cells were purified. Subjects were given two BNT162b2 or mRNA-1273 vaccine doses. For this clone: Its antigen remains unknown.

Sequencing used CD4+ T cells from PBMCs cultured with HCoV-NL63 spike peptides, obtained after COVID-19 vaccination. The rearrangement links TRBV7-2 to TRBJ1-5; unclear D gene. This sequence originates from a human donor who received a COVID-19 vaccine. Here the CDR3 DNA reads TGTGCCAGCAGTGTCCGGGATGGCAATCAGCCCCAGCATTTT. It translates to CASSVRDGNQPQHF.